Presented here are 28 T cell receptor beta chains from one specimen sequenced in a study of blood T cell repertoires in COVID-19. The protocol was immunoSEQ multiplex PCR, while the TCRdb copy is restricted to in-frame clones and leaves out a portion. The sample yields about 210,000 clones, 75% to 85% seen once. The source material was peripheral blood. The receptors derive from a woman in her 70s with COVID-19, enrolled during active disease.

The V and J genes are TRBV2 and TRBJ2-7, with 7 bases matching TRBD1. CDR1 and CDR2 from the germline V gene are SNHLY and FYNNEI. The CDR3 is 14 amino acids. Losses at the gene ends were 8 bases for V and 3 bases for J; bases not matched to a gene: 10. Here the CDR3 DNA reads TGTGCCAGCTGTTCTCAGGGGGTAGGCTACGAGCAGTACTTC. This encodes CASCSQGVGYEQYF.

This chain uses TRBV28 with TRBJ2-1; 9 positions agree with TRBD1. V lost 3 bases and J lost 14; bases outside the gene matches: 11. The CDR3 consists of 14 residues. Per germline, CDR1 MDHEN and CDR2 SYDVKM. The CDR3 DNA reads TGTGCCAGCAGTTTGGCTCCTGACAGGGGGTTCGAGTTCTTC. It specifies CASSLAPDRGFEFF.

The chain recombines TRBV5-1 with TRBJ2-1, with TRBD2 matching 16 bases. The CDR3 runs 16 residues. Unmatched junction bases numbered 9, after V lost 7 bases and J lost 8 bases. Germline V gives CDR1 SGHRS, CDR2 YFSETQ. CDR3 nucleotide sequence: TGCGCCAGCGGATTGGGACTAGCGGGAGGGCGGGATGAGCAGTTCTTC. It is translated as CASGLGLAGGRDEQFF.

The chain is built from TRBV6-5 and TRBJ2-7, with D perhaps matching TRBD2 (5 bases). The CDR3 extends over 13 amino acids. Trimming stripped 7 bases from V and 6 bases from J, with 16 bases between. Germline V lookup: CDR1 MNHEY, CDR2 SVGAGI. The CDR3 DNA sequence: TGTGCCAGCACCTCCTGGGAGTTTCTCGAGCAGTACTTC. Translated: CASTSWEFLEQYF.

This sequence joins TRBV28 and TRBJ2-1; 8 bases map to TRBD2. CDR3 length: 15 residues. With 5 bases clipped from V and 8 bases from J, the junction kept 11 bases outside the gene matches. Germline V gene lookup returns CDR1 MDHEN and CDR2 SYDVKM. CDR3 bases: TGTGCCAGCAGTGATCCGGGACTAGTTTTTGATGAGCAGTTCTTC. Translated: CASSDPGLVFDEQFF.

The chain combines TRBV24-1 with TRBJ2-1, with TRBD2 matching over 14 bases. V lost 4 bases, J lost 7 bases, and 8 bases stayed unmatched. Germline V gives CDR1 KGHDR, CDR2 SFDVKD. CDR3 length: 17 residues. The CDR3 loop reads CATSDTTSGRARNEQFF. The CDR3 bases are TGTGCCACCAGTGACACGACTAGCGGGAGGGCCCGAAATGAGCAGTTCTTC.

The chain has TRBV1 and TRBJ1-4; the table's D gene call, TRBD1, was not cross checked with the DNA. TRBV1 is designated a pseudogene. The CDR3 contains 14 residues. The CDR3 is CTSGRQGPNEKLFF. In DNA, the CDR3 is TGCACCAGCGGAAGACAGGGTCCTAATGAAAAACTGTTTTTT.

The chain joins TRBV7-2 to TRBJ1-2, with D possibly being TRBD1 (6 bases). The V and J ends lost 3 bases and 4 bases respectively, with 24 bases between them. Germline CDR1 is SGHTA and CDR2 is FQGNSA. The CDR3 runs to 18 residues. CDR3 nucleotides: TGTGCCAGCAGCTTGATGGCGGGGGGCGCCGCTTTAGGCTATGGCTACACCTTC. Translation gives CASSLMAGGAALGYGYTF.

This clone was picked up a small number of times. This chain links TRBV30 with TRBJ1-4, with 8 bases fitting TRBD1. The length of the CDR3 is 12 residues. In germline, CDR1 is GTSNPN, CDR2 SVGIG (reference sequence). V dropped 5 bases and J dropped 5; count of bases not matched to a gene: 1. CDR3 loop: CAWDRGNEKLFF. Written as DNA, the CDR3 is TGTGCCTGGGACAGGGGAAATGAAAAACTGTTTTTT.

J is TRBJ2-1 and V is TRBV11-3, with TRBD2 matching over 11 bases. This CDR3 comprises 15 residues. Looked up from germline, CDR1 is SGHNT and CDR2 is YENEEA. The V segment lost 2 bases and the J segment 8 bases; nucleotides outside the gene matches: 5. The CDR3 nucleotides read TGTGCCAGCAGCTTAAAACCTAGCGGGAGGCATGAGCAGTTCTTC. Protein product: CASSLKPSGRHEQFF. Filled out from reference TRBV11-3 and TRBJ2-1, the complete variable domain reads EAGVVQSPRYKIIEKKQPVAFWCNPISGHNTLYWYLQNLGQGPELLIRYENEEAVDDSQLPKDRFSAERLKGVDSTLKIQPAELGDSAVYLCASSLKPSGRHEQFFGPGTRLTVL.

This clone turned up a few times. This chain joins TRBV27 and TRBJ2-1; TRBD2 matches at 9 bases. The CDR3 runs to 16 residues. Germline lookup yields CDR1 MNHEY and CDR2 SMNVEV (reference sequence). J gave up 4 bases and V 5 bases, and 9 bases lay outside the gene matches. CDR3 region: CASSSSGSARYNEQFF. The CDR3 coding sequence is TGTGCCAGCAGTAGTAGCGGGAGCGCCCGATACAATGAGCAGTTCTTC.

This chain joins TRBV6-1 and TRBJ1-6; unclear D gene. V lost 1 base, J lost 17 bases, and 12 bases lay in between. CDR3 length: 12 amino acids. Germline assignment: CDR1 MNHNS and CDR2 SASEGT. The CDR3 loop reads CASSEEGRRIHF. As DNA, the CDR3 is TGTGCCAGCAGTGAAGAAGGCAGGAGGATCCACTTT.

As concerns this clone: Other DNA sequences within the sample encode an identical CDR3. V gene TRBV4-3 combines with J gene TRBJ2-7, with D possibly TRBD2 on 6 matching bases. The CDR3 consists of 15 residues. Germline CDR1 LGHNA, CDR2 YSLEER. Trimming shortened V by 2 bases and J by 2 bases, and 13 bases separated the two germline ends. As DNA, the CDR3 is TGCGCCAGCAGCCAAACCGGGACTGGGGCCTACGAGCAGTACTTC. It specifies CASSQTGTGAYEQYF.

The CDR3 sequence is CASSADRHHYGYTF. In DNA form, the CDR3 reads TGTGCCAGCAGCGCAGACAGGCATCACTATGGCTACACCTTC. The chain joins TRBV7-9 to TRBJ1-2; a possible D gene is TRBD1 (6 bases). CDR3 length equals 14 residues. Germline V gene lookup returns CDR1 SEHNR and CDR2 FQNEAQ (reference sequence). V gave up 5 bases and J gave up 3 bases, with 13 bases separating them.

This rearrangement joins TRBV27 to TRBJ2-2; D is unclear. Germline CDR1 MNHEY, CDR2 SMNVEV (reference sequence). CDR3 length: 15 amino acids. The V end was cut by 2 bases, the J end by 0 bases, with 7 bases between. The CDR3 is CASSLKQSNTGELFF. CDR3 in DNA: TGTGCCAGCAGTTTAAAGCAATCGAACACCGGGGAGCTGTTTTTT.

This clone was counted once. The genes are TRBV2 and TRBJ2-5; TRBD2 aligns across 10 bases. The germline CDR1 and CDR2 sequences are SNHLY and FYNNEI. This CDR3 has 17 amino acids. The J segment lost 5 bases and the V segment lost 5 bases, leaving 14 bases of the junction unmatched. CDR3 region: CASSKPRELAGKETQYF. CDR3 nucleotide sequence: TGTGCCAGCAGTAAACCCCGGGAACTAGCGGGGAAGGAGACCCAGTACTTC. The full variable domain, rest sourced from reference TRBV2 and TRBJ2-5, is EPEVTQTPSHQVTQMGQEVILRCVPISNHLYFYWYRQILGQKVEFLVSFYNNEISEKSEIFDDQFSVERPDGSNFTLKIRSTKLEDSAMYFCASSKPRELAGKETQYFGPGTRLLVL.

The V gene is TRBV2, the J gene TRBJ1-4; D is possibly TRBD1 (5 bases). The CDR3 totals 13 residues. The V gene lost 4 bases and the J gene lost 15 bases, with 18 bases spanning the gap. The germline CDR1 and CDR2 sequences are SNHLY and FYNNEI. CDR3 sequence reads: CASSVTVPARVFF. CDR3 coding DNA: TGTGCCAGCAGTGTAACAGTTCCGGCCAGGGTGTTTTTT.

This chain connects TRBV5-8 to TRBJ2-5; 7 bases align to TRBD1. V shed 1 base and J 5 bases; nucleotides not matched to a gene: 2. Looked up from germline, CDR1 is SGHTS and CDR2 is YDEGEE. The CDR3 extends over 13 amino acids. For the CDR3, the DNA is TGTGCCAGCAGCTTGCGACAGGGTGAGACCCAGTACTTC. Encoded protein: CASSLRQGETQYF.

The chain couples TRBV7-9 to TRBJ2-6; a possible D gene is TRBD2 (5 bases). CDR3 length: 18 residues. Germline V lookup: CDR1 SEHNR, CDR2 FQNEAQ (reference sequence). V dropped 4 bases and J dropped 1 base, with 17 bases sitting between them. The CDR3 sequence: CASSSYGLKTSGANVLTF. The CDR3 DNA is TGTGCCAGCAGCTCCTACGGACTGAAAACTTCTGGGGCCAACGTCCTGACTTTC.

As regards this clone: The sample has other DNA sequences that encode this CDR3 too. This chain links TRBV5-1 with TRBJ2-5; TRBD1 is a possible D gene (5 bases). CDR1 is SGHRS, CDR2 YFSETQ, per germline. The V gene lost 0 bases and the J gene lost 5 bases, with 8 bases spanning the gap. The CDR3 covers 13 residues. CDR3 loop: CASSLGGEETQYF. The CDR3, as DNA: TGCGCCAGCAGCTTGGGGGGCGAGGAGACCCAGTACTTC. The full variable domain, rest sourced from reference TRBV5-1 and TRBJ2-5, is KAGVTQTPRYLIKTRGQQVTLSCSPISGHRSVSWYQQTPGQGLQFLFEYFSETQRNKGNFPGRFSGRQFSNSRSEMNVSTLELGDSALYLCASSLGGEETQYFGPGTRLLVL.

The chain has TRBV5-4 and TRBJ2-1, with D hard to call. There are 15 residues in the CDR3. Per the germline V gene, CDR1 is SGHNT and CDR2 is YYREEE (reference sequence). The V end lost 0 bases, the J end lost 2 bases, and 9 bases lay between the germline ends. CDR3 bases: TGTGCCAGCAGCTTGGACAGCCAACCCTACAATGAGCAGTTCTTC. It codes for CASSLDSQPYNEQFF.

The chain has TRBV7-2 and TRBJ2-1; tentative D call: TRBD1 (6 bases). V lost 4 bases and J lost 7, with 8 bases in between. The length of the CDR3 is 12 residues. Germline V CDR1 and CDR2: SGHTA, FQGNSA. The CDR3 DNA follows: TGTGCCAGCAGCTCAAGGGGGAATGAGCAGTTCTTC. As protein: CASSSRGNEQFF.

V usage is TRBV9 and J usage is TRBJ1-5, with 7 bases lining up with TRBD1. Germline CDR1 SGDLS, CDR2 YYNGEE. V lost 2 bases, J lost 7 bases, and 6 bases stayed unmatched. The CDR3 extends over 14 amino acids. The CDR3 loop reads CASSVTTGDQPQHF. CDR3 nucleotide sequence: TGTGCCAGCAGCGTTACCACAGGGGACCAGCCCCAGCATTTT.

V gene TRBV3-1 (or the pseudogene TRBV3-2) combines with J gene TRBJ1-5; 7 bases are shared with TRBD1. This CDR3 is 14 amino acids long. Germline loops: CDR1 LGHDT, CDR2 YNNKEL (reference sequence). Trimming removed 3 bases from V and 11 bases from J; junction bases left unmatched: 10. The CDR3 nucleotides are TGTGCCAGCAGCCAGGGGGAAGGGGGCGGTGCCCAGCATTTT. Its translation is CASSQGEGGGAQHF.

The gene calls are TRBV6-5 and TRBJ1-1, with 7 positions matching TRBD1. CDR3 length: 14 amino acids. V was pared by 6 bases and J by 0 bases, with 4 bases of the junction left unmatched. Germline assignment: CDR1 MNHEY and CDR2 SVGAGI. The CDR3 protein is CASRRDSLNTEAFF. In nucleotides, the CDR3 is TGTGCCAGCAGGAGGGACAGCCTGAACACTGAAGCTTTCTTT.

This chain joins TRBV7-9 and TRBJ1-3; 8 bases align to TRBD1. The V gene end was trimmed by 5 bases and the J gene end by 4 bases; junction bases not matched to a gene: 10. CDR1 SEHNR and CDR2 FQNEAQ come from the germline V gene (reference sequence). The CDR3 is 16 residues long. The CDR3 sequence: CASSPRTTGAGNTIYF. The CDR3 DNA reads TGTGCCAGCAGCCCTCGAACGACAGGGGCCGGAAACACCATATATTTT.

This clone was seen just once. This sequence joins TRBV5-6 and TRBJ2-7; weak D call: TRBD2 (6 bases). CDR3 length equals 15 residues. The V and J ends lost 4 bases and 5 bases respectively, with 19 bases between them. Germline V gene lookup returns CDR1 SGHDT and CDR2 YYEEEE. CDR3: CASSPTRQRRDEQYF. CDR3 sequence (DNA): TGTGCCAGCAGCCCAACCAGGCAAAGGAGGGACGAGCAGTACTTC.

This rearrangement joins TRBV27 to TRBJ1-1; perhaps TRBD1 as D (6 bases). Trimming took off 3 bases at V and 1 base at J, with 15 bases between the two ends. Per germline, CDR1 MNHEY and CDR2 SMNVEV (reference sequence). This CDR3 region has 16 residues. Written as DNA, the CDR3 is TGTGCCAGCAGTTTGAAAGGACAGAGAGGGAACACTGAAGCTTTCTTT. This codes for CASSLKGQRGNTEAFF.